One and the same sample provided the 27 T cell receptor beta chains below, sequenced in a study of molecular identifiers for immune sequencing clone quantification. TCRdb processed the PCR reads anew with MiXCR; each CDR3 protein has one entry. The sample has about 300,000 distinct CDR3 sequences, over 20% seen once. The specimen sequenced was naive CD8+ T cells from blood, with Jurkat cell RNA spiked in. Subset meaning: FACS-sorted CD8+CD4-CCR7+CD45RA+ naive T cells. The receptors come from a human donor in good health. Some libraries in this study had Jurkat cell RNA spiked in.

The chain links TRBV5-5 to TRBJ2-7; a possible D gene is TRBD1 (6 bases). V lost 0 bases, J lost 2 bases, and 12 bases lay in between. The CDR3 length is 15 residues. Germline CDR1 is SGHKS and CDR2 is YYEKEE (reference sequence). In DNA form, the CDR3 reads TGTGCCAGCAGCTTGGACCGGACAGCAACCTACGAGCAGTACTTC. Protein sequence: CASSLDRTATYEQYF.

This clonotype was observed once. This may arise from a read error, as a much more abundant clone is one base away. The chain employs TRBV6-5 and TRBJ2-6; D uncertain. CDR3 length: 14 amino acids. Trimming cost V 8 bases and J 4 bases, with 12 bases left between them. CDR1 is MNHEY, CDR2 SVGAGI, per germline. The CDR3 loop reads CASHLGSGANVLTF. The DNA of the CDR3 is TGTGCCAGCCACTTGGGCTCCGGGGCCAACGTCCTGACTTTC.

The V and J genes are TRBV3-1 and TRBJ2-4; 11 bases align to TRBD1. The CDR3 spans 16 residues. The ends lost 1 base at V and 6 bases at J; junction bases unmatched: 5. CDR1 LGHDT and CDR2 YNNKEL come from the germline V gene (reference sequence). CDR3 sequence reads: CASSQAPGQGVNIQYF. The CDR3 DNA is TGTGCCAGCAGCCAAGCCCCGGGACAGGGGGTAAACATTCAGTACTTC.

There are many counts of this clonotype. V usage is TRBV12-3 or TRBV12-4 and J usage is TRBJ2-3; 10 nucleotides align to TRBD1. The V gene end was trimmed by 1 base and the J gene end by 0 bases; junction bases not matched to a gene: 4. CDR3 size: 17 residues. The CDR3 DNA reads TGTGCCAGCAGTTTAGGGACAGGGGGTTTGAGCACAGATACGCAGTATTTT. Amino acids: CASSLGTGGLSTDTQYF.

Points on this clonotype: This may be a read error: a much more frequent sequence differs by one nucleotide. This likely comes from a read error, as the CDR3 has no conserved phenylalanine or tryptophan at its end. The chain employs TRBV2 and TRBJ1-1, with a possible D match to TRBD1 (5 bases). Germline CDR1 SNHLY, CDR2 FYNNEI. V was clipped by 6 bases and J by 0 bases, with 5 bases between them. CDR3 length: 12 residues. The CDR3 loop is CASRDMNTEAFS. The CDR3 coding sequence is TGTGCCAGCAGGGACATGAACACTGAAGCTTTCTCT.

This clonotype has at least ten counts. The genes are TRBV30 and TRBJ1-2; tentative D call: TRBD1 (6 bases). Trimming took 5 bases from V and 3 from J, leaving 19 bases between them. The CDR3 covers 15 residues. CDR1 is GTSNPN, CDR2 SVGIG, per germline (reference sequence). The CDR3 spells CAWRTPSGGDYGYTF. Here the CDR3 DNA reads TGTGCCTGGCGCACCCCCAGCGGGGGCGACTATGGCTACACCTTC.

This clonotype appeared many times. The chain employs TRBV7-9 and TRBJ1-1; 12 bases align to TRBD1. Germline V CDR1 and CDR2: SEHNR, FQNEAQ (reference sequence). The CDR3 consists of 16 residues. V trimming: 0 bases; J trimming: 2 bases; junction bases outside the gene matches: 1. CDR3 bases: TGTGCCAGCAGCTTAGCGGGGACAGGGGGCAACACTGAAGCTTTCTTT. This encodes CASSLAGTGGNTEAFF.

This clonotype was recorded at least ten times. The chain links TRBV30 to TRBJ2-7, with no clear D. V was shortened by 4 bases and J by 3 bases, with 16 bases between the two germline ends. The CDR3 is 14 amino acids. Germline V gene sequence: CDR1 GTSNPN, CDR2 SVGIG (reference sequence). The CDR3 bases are TGTGCCTGGACCGAACCAGGCGTGATCTACGAGCAGTACTTC. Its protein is CAWTEPGVIYEQYF.

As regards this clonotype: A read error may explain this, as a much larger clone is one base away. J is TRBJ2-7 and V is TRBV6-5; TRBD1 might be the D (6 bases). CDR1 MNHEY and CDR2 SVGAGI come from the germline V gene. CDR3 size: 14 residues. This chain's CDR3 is CASNYTRTAYEQYF. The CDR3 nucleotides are TGTGCCAGCAATTACACCCGGACAGCCTACGAGCAGTACTTC.

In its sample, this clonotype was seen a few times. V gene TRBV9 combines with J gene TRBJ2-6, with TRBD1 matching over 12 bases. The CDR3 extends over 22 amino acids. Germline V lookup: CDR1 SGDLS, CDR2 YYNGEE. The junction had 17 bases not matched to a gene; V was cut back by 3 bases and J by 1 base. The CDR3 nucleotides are TGTGCCAGCAGCGAGGAACCCCTGGGGACAGGGGGCCTCCTATCTGGGGCCAACGTCCTGACTTTC. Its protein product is CASSEEPLGTGGLLSGANVLTF.

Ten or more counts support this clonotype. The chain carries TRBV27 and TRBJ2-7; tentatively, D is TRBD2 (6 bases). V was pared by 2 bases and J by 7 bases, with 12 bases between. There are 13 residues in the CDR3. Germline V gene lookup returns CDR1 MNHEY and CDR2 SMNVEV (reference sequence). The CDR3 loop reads CASSLTSSGEQYF. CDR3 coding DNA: TGTGCCAGCAGTTTAACTTCAAGCGGGGAGCAGTACTTC.

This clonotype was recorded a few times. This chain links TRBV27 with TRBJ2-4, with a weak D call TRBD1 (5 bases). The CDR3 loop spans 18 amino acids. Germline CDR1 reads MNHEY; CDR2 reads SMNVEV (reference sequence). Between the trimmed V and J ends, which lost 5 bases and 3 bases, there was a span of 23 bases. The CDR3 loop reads CASSLDSSSPVGKNIQYF. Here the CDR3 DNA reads TGTGCCAGCAGTCTCGACAGTTCCTCCCCCGTGGGCAAAAACATTCAGTACTTC.

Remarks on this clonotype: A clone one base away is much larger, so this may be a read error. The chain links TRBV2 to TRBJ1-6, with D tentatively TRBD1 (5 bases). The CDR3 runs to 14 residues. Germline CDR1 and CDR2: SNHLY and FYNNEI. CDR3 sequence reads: CAGREGPTNSPLHF. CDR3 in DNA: TGTGCCGGCAGGGAAGGACCGACTAATTCACCCCTCCACTTT.

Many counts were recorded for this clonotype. This CDR3 is CASSQNLAGTTEAFF. CDR3 nucleotide sequence: TGCGCCAGCAGCCAAAACCTGGCAGGGACCACTGAAGCTTTCTTT. J is TRBJ1-1 and V is TRBV4-3; a weak D match, TRBD1 (5 bases). Per germline, CDR1 LGHNA and CDR2 YSLEER. V lost 2 bases, J lost 4 bases, and 14 bases lay in between. The CDR3 spans 15 residues.

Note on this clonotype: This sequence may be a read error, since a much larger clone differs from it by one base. CDR3 DNA: TGCGCCAGCAGCCAAGATTGGGGGGGGCTGTACGCTTCCTTT. Translated, it gives CASSQDWGGLYASF. V is TRBV4-3 and J is TRBJ1-1, with D perhaps TRBD1 (6 bases). This CDR3 comprises 14 residues. Germline-derived CDR1 and CDR2 are LGHNA and YSLEER.

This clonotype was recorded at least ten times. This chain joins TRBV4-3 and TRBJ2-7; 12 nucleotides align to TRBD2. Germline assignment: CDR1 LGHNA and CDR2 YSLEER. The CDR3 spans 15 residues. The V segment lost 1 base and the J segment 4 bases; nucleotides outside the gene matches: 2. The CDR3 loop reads CASSQGTSGAYEQYF. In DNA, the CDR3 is TGCGCCAGCAGCCAAGGGACTAGCGGGGCATACGAGCAGTACTTC.

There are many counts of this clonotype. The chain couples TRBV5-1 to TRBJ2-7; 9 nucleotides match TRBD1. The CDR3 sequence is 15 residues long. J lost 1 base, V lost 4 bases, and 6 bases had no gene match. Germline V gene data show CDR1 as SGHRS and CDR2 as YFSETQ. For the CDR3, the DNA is TGCGCCAGCAGCCCGACAGGGGGTTTATCCTACGAGCAGTACTTC. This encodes CASSPTGGLSYEQYF.

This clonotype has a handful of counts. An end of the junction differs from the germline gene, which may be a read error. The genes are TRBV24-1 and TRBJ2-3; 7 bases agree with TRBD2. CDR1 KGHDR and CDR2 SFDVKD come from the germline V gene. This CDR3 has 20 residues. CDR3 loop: CATSDSPFSGSGSTTDTQYF. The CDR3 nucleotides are TGTGCCACCAGCGATTCCCCGTTTAGTGGTAGCGGGTCTACCACAGATACGCAGTATTTT.

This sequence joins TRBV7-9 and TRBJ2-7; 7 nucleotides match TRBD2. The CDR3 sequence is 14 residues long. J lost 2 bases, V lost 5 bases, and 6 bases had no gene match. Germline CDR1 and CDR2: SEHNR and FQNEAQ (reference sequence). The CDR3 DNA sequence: TGTGCCAGCAGCGGGGGACTAAATCCCTACGAGCAGTACTTC. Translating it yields CASSGGLNPYEQYF.

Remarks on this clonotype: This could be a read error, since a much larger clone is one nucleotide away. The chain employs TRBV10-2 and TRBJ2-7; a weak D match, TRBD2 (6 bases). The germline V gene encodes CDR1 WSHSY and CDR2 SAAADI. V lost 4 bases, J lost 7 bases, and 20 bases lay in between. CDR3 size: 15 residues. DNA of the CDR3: TGCGCCAGCAGTGCCACGGGACTCGGGGCGGAGGAGCAGTACTTC. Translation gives CASSATGLGAEEQYF.

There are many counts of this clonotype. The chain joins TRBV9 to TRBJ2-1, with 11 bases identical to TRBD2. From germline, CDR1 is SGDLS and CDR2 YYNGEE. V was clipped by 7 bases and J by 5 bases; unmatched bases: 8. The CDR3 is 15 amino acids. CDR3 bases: TGTGCCAGCTCATTAGCGGGAGGGGAAAACAATGAGCAGTTCTTC. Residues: CASSLAGGENNEQFF.

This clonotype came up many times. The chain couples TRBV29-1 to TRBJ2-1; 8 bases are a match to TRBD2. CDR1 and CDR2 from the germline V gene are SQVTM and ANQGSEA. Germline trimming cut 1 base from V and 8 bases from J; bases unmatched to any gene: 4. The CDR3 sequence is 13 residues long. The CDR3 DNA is TGCAGCGTTGAAGCGGGGGGGCGAGATGAGCAGTTCTTC. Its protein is CSVEAGGRDEQFF.

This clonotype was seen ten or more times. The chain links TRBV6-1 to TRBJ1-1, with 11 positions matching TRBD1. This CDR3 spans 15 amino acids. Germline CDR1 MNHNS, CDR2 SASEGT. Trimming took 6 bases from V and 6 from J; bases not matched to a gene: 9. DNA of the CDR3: TGTGCCAGCAGGGGGACAGGGGGTGGCGTGGCTGAAGCTTTCTTT. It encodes CASRGTGGGVAEAFF.

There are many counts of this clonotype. The CDR3 DNA reads as TGTGCCAGCACCTCATTTGGGACAGACAGTTATGGCTACACCTTC. This gives the protein CASTSFGTDSYGYTF. This chain joins TRBV13 and TRBJ1-2; 7 bases align to TRBD1. Germline CDR1 is PRHDT and CDR2 is FYEKMQ (reference sequence). The CDR3 is made up of 15 amino acids. Trimming took 7 bases from V and 5 from J; bases not matched to a gene: 13.

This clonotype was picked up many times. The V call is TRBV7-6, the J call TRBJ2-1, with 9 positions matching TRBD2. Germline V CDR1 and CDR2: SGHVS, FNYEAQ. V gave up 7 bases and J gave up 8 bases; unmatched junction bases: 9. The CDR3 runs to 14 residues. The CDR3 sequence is CASMGGRAIDEQFF. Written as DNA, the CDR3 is TGTGCCAGCATGGGCGGGAGGGCCATCGATGAGCAGTTCTTC.

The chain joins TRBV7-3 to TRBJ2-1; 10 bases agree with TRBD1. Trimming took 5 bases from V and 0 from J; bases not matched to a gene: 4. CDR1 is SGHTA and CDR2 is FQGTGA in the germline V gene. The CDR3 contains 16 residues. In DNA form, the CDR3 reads TGTGCCAGCAGCCCGACAGGGGGCTACTCCTACAATGAGCAGTTCTTC. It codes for CASSPTGGYSYNEQFF.

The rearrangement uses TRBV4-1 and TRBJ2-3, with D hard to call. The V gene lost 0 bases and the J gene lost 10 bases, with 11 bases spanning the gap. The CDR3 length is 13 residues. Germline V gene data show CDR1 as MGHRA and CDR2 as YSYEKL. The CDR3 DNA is TGCGCCAGCAGCCAAGACACAGTTCAGGCGCAGTATTTT. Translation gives CASSQDTVQAQYF.